What follows is one TCR beta chain and its context. This entry comes from a study of CD8 T cells in ankylosing spondylitis. Germline values: CDR1 MDHEN, CDR2 SYDVKM. V lost 5 bases and J lost 4, with 22 bases in between. CDR3 length: 17 amino acids. In TCRdb, the 5' RACE reads were re-called with MiXCR into one record per CDR3 protein. Of roughly 250,000 distinct CDR3 sequences listed, around 9.2% are singletons. The source material was blood, either unsorted or a sorted T cell fraction (not recorded which). This rearrangement joins TRBV28 to TRBJ2-3; D ambiguous. This TCR was sampled from a male donor with ankylosing spondylitis or in good health (not recorded which). The CDR3 region has the DNA TGTGCCAGCAGTCCCCCCCACAGCATCAATCTTGCAGATACGCAGTATTTT. It is translated as CASSPPHSINLADTQYF.